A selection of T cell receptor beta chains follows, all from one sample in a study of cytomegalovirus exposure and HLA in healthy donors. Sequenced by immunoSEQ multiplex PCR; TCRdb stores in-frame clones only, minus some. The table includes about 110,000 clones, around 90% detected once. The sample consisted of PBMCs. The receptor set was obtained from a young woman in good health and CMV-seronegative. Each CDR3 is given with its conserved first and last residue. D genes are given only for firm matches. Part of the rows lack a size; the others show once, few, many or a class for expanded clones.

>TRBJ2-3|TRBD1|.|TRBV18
CASSSAGTGRTDTQYF
TGTGCCAGCTCCTCGGCCGGGACAGGGCGTACAGATACGCAGTATTTT
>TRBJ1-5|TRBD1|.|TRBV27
CASKPGQDNQPQHF
TGTGCCAGCAAGCCGGGACAGGACAATCAGCCCCAGCATTTT
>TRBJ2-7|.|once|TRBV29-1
CSAEVLSYEQYF
TGCAGCGCCGAGGTCCTGTCCTACGAGCAGTACTTC
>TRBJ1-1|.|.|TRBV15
CATSRDGPGRTEAFF
TGTGCCACCAGCAGAGATGGTCCAGGGCGGACTGAAGCTTTCTTT
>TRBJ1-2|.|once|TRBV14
CASSQVGEGNYGYTF
TGTGCCAGCAGCCAAGTGGGTGAGGGTAACTATGGCTACACCTTC
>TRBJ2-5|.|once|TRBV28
CASSFLGGGGAETQYF
TGTGCCAGCAGTTTTCTAGGGGGCGGAGGGGCAGAGACCCAGTACTTC
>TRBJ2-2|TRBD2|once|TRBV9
CASSPGLGAGELFF
TGTGCCAGCAGCCCGGGACTAGGAGCCGGGGAGCTGTTTTTT
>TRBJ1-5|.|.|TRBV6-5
CASSLSVGHNQPQHF
TGTGCCAGCAGTCTCTCCGTGGGGCACAATCAGCCCCAGCATTTT
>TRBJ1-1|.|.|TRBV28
CASSLTGMNTEAFF
TGTGCCAGCAGTTTAACAGGGATGAACACTGAAGCTTTCTTT
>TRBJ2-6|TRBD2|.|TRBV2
CASSEETSGLYSGANVLTF
TGTGCCAGCAGTGAAGAGACTAGCGGTCTGTACTCTGGGGCCAACGTCCTGACTTTC
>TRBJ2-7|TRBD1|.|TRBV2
CASSEDRDRGNEQYF
TGTGCCAGCAGTGAAGATCGGGACAGGGGGAACGAGCAGTACTTC
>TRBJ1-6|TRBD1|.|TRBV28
CASSPGTANSPLHF
TGTGCCAGCAGCCCCGGGACAGCTAATTCACCCCTCCACTTT
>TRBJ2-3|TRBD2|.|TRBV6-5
CATSGGSGDTQYF
TGTGCCACGTCAGGCGGGAGCGGAGATACGCAGTATTTT
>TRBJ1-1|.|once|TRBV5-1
CASSFLQGEDTEAFF
TGCGCCAGCAGCTTCCTACAGGGAGAGGACACTGAAGCTTTCTTT
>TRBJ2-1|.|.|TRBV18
CASSPPSSYNEQFF
TGTGCCAGCTCACCACCATCATCCTACAATGAGCAGTTCTTC
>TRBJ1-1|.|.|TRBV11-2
CASSLVYSEDGQGQGEAFF
TGTGCCAGCAGCTTAGTCTACTCTGAGGATGGGCAGGGCCAGGGTGAAGCTTTCTTT
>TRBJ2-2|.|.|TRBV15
CATKEKNTGELFF
TGTGCCACCAAGGAGAAGAACACCGGGGAGCTGTTTTTT
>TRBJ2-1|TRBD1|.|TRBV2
CASSTPDRDFF
TGTGCCAGCTCAACTCCGGACAGGGATTTCTTC
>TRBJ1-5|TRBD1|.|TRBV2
CASRDRVGQPQHF
TGTGCCAGCAGGGACAGGGTAGGTCAGCCCCAGCATTTT
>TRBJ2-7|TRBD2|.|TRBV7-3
CASSTTSGGAYEQYF
TGTGCCAGCAGCACAACTAGCGGGGGTGCCTACGAGCAGTACTTC
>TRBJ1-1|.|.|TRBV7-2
CASSLQDRLNTEAFF
TGTGCCAGCAGCTTACAGGATCGCCTGAACACTGAAGCTTTCTTT
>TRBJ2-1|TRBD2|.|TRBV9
CASSVATSGYNEQFF
TGTGCCAGCAGCGTAGCTACTAGCGGGTACAATGAGCAGTTCTTC
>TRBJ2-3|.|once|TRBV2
CASSETTSTDTQYF
TGTGCCAGCAGTGAAACGACTAGCACAGATACGCAGTATTTT
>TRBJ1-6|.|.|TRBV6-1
CASIKGVRSPLHF
TGTGCCAGCATTAAGGGGGTTCGCTCACCCCTCCACTTT
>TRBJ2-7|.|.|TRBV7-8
CASSLVSEQYF
TGTGCCAGCAGCTTGGTTAGCGAGCAGTACTTC
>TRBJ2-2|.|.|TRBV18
CASPGETNTGELFF
TGTGCCAGCCCAGGGGAGACGAACACCGGGGAGCTGTTTTTT
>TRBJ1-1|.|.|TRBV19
CASSGPLEAFF
TGTGCCAGTAGTGGGCCCCTTGAAGCTTTCTTT
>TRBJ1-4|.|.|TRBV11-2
CASRPHREINEKLFF
TGTGCCAGCAGACCGCACAGGGAGATTAATGAAAAACTGTTTTTT
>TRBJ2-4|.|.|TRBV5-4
CANHLRIQYF
TGTGCCAACCACCTACGCATTCAGTACTTC
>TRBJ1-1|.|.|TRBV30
CAWSVQGGAFF
TGTGCCTGGAGTGTACAGGGTGGAGCTTTCTTT
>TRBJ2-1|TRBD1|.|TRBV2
CASADRGQFDEQFF
TGTGCCAGTGCTGACAGGGGGCAGTTCGATGAGCAGTTCTTC